Below, 23 T cell receptor beta chains from the same sample are listed, as sequenced in a study of CD8 T cells in Susac syndrome. Roughly 0.45 to 1 ug RNA was reverse transcribed with random hexamers. TCRdb reanalysed the immunoSEQ multiplex PCR reads using MiXCR and keeps one entry per CDR3 protein. Counted here are 150,000 to 250,000 distinct CDR3 sequences, nearly 95% occurring once; the ten biggest clones make up 0.093%. The sample taken for sequencing was CD4+ T cells from PBMCs. Every receptor here comes from a human donor with multiple sclerosis.

This chain uses TRBV30 with TRBJ2-1, with D possibly TRBD1 on 5 matching bases. Germline V lookup: CDR1 GTSNPN, CDR2 SVGIG (reference sequence). This CDR3 is 14 amino acids long. V lost 4 bases and J lost 3, with 13 bases in between. The CDR3 spells CAWTGSNIYNEQFF. As DNA, the CDR3 is TGTGCCTGGACAGGGTCCAATATCTACAATGAGCAGTTCTTC. Combining the CDR3 with reference TRBV30 and TRBJ2-1 gives the whole variable domain SQTIHQWPATLVQPVGSPLSLECTVEGTSNPNLYWYRQAAGRGLQLLFYSVGIGQISSEVPQNLSASRPQDRQFILSSKKLLLSDSGFYLCAWTGSNIYNEQFFGPGTRLTVL.

The count of this clonotype is one. The V call is TRBV20-1, the J call TRBJ1-5, with 7 bases fitting TRBD1. Germline V gives CDR1 DFQATT, CDR2 SNEGSKA (reference sequence). This CDR3 has 14 residues. After removal of 5 bases from V and 4 bases from J, the junction contained 8 bases not matched to a gene. The CDR3 coding sequence is TGCAGTGCTGCCGCCGGGACAGCGAATCAGCCCCAGCATTTT. Translated, it gives CSAAAGTANQPQHF.

The chain uses TRBV2 and TRBJ2-5; tentatively, D is TRBD2 (5 bases). With 5 bases removed from V and 2 bases from J, the gap between germline ends came to 12 bases. The CDR3 spans 14 residues. CDR1 and CDR2 (germline): SNHLY, FYNNEI. The DNA for the CDR3 is TGTGCCAGCAGTTTCCGGGATCCGCAAGAGACCCAGTACTTC. Amino acids: CASSFRDPQETQYF.

This chain uses TRBV6-5 with TRBJ2-1; D is undetermined. There are 15 residues in the CDR3. V was cut by 2 bases and J by 5 bases, with 13 bases left in between. The germline V gene has CDR1 MNHEY and CDR2 SVGAGI. CDR3 residues: CASSYGYRWDNEQFF. The CDR3 DNA reads TGTGCCAGCAGTTACGGGTATAGGTGGGACAATGAGCAGTTCTTC.

The CDR3 loop reads CAIAQGAHTEAFF. In nucleotides, the CDR3 is TGTGCCATCGCCCAGGGGGCTCACACTGAAGCTTTCTTT. The chain uses TRBV24-1 and TRBJ1-1; 8 nucleotides match TRBD1. Per the germline V gene, CDR1 is KGHDR and CDR2 is SFDVKD. After removal of 11 bases from V and 3 bases from J, the junction contained 7 bases not matched to a gene. The CDR3 spans 13 residues.

Remarks on this clonotype: An end of the junction differs from the germline gene, which may be a read error. The chain has TRBV5-1 and TRBJ2-1, with D unclear. The CDR3 consists of 12 residues. CDR1 SGHRS and CDR2 YFSETQ come from the germline V gene. DNA of the CDR3: TGTGCCAGCAGTCTCTCCTACAATGAGCAGTTCTTC. It codes for CASSLSYNEQFF.

The chain joins TRBV3-1 to TRBJ1-2; D not certain. Trimming removed 0 bases from V and 2 bases from J, with 7 bases in between. The CDR3 has 14 amino acids. Germline loops: CDR1 LGHDT, CDR2 YNNKEL (reference sequence). The CDR3 sequence: CASSQDMGNYGYTF. CDR3 nucleotide sequence: TGTGCCAGCAGCCAAGATATGGGAAACTATGGCTACACCTTC.

The table lists this clonotype with a count of one. This chain joins TRBV29-1 and TRBJ2-3; a possible D gene is TRBD2 (6 bases). The V end was cut by 7 bases, the J end by 5 bases, with 19 bases between. Germline V CDR1 and CDR2: SQVTM, ANQGSEA. The CDR3 length is 14 residues. Here the CDR3 DNA reads TGCAGCGCCGATAGCGGAGGAGGAGGAGATACGCAGTATTTT. Amino acids: CSADSGGGGDTQYF.

In nucleotides, the CDR3 is TGTGCCAGCAGCCCAGACAGGGGGAGCACTGAAGCTTTCTTT. Its translation is CASSPDRGSTEAFF. The chain has TRBV9 and TRBJ1-1; 9 bases fit TRBD1. Germline-derived CDR1 and CDR2 are SGDLS and YYNGEE. The length of the CDR3 is 14 residues. Trimming at V came to 4 bases and at J to 4 bases, leaving 5 bases not matched to a gene.

The gene calls are TRBV7-2 and TRBJ2-2, with D possibly matching TRBD2 (5 bases). Germline V lookup: CDR1 SGHTA, CDR2 FQGNSA. The CDR3 totals 15 residues. Trimming shortened V by 5 bases and J by 3 bases, and 13 bases separated the two germline ends. The CDR3 reads CASSPAARDTGELFF. CDR3 coding DNA: TGTGCCAGCAGCCCCGCCGCGAGGGACACCGGGGAGCTGTTTTTT.

V is TRBV7-8 and J is TRBJ2-2; D is perhaps TRBD1 (6 bases). Germline V gene data show CDR1 as SGHVS and CDR2 as FQNEAQ. V was shortened by 5 bases and J by 0 bases, with 10 bases between the two germline ends. The CDR3 extends over 15 amino acids. This CDR3 is CASSPGTTNTGELFF. The CDR3 DNA is TGTGCCAGCAGCCCCGGGACAACGAACACCGGGGAGCTGTTTTTT.

The V gene is TRBV5-1, the J gene TRBJ1-2; weak D call: TRBD1 (6 bases). The CDR3 length is 15 residues. Trimming removed 0 bases from V and 2 bases from J, with 11 bases in between. Germline assignment: CDR1 SGHRS and CDR2 YFSETQ. The CDR3 protein is CASSLGTDPNYGYTF. The DNA of the CDR3 is TGCGCCAGCAGCTTGGGGACAGACCCCAACTATGGCTACACCTTC.

The chain combines TRBV5-1 with TRBJ1-2; 7 bases line up with TRBD1. Germline CDR1 reads SGHRS; CDR2 reads YFSETQ. The J segment lost 3 bases and the V segment lost 3 bases, leaving 5 bases of the junction unmatched. The CDR3 length is 14 residues. CDR3 coding DNA: TGCGCCAGCAGCTGGGGGACAGATCACTATGGCTACACCTTC. Its translation is CASSWGTDHYGYTF.

The J gene is TRBJ1-1, the V gene TRBV20-1; 7 bases are shared with TRBD1. The trim removed 3 bases at V and 1 base at J, leaving 5 bases unmatched. This CDR3 is 14 amino acids long. From germline, CDR1 is DFQATT and CDR2 SNEGSKA (reference sequence). The CDR3 loop reads CSASQGQWNTEAFF. The CDR3 nucleotides are TGCAGTGCTAGTCAGGGACAGTGGAACACTGAAGCTTTCTTT.

The chain links TRBV12-3 or TRBV12-4 to TRBJ1-2; TRBD1 might be the D (6 bases). This CDR3 spans 13 amino acids. Deletions cut 5 bases from V and 8 bases from J, with 15 bases between. The CDR3 sequence is CASSPRGPRGYTF. CDR3 nucleotide sequence: TGTGCCAGCAGTCCTCGGGGGCCTCGAGGCTACACCTTC.

This chain connects TRBV7-9 to TRBJ2-4, with TRBD1 matching over 8 bases. Germline trimming cut 4 bases from V and 15 bases from J; bases unmatched to any gene: 8. The CDR3 has 12 residues. Per germline, CDR1 SEHNR and CDR2 FQNEAQ (reference sequence). CDR3 nucleotide sequence: TGTGCCAGCAGCTCCCCGACAGGGGTGGGGTACTTC. This encodes CASSSPTGVGYF.

The rearrangement joins TRBV4-1 to TRBJ2-5; 9 positions agree with TRBD1. Germline CDR1 is MGHRA and CDR2 is YSYEKL. CDR3 length: 16 residues. The ends lost 3 bases at V and 10 bases at J; junction bases unmatched: 15. CDR3 amino acids: CASSQNPGTGNRDQYF. The CDR3, as DNA: TGCGCCAGCAGCCAGAACCCCGGGACAGGGAATCGAGACCAGTACTTC.

V is TRBV2 and J is TRBJ2-7; TRBD1 aligns across 7 bases. The CDR3 runs to 13 residues. Unmatched junction bases numbered 8, after V lost 6 bases and J lost 6 bases. Germline CDR1 and CDR2: SNHLY and FYNNEI. The CDR3, as DNA: TGTGCCAGCAGGGGGACAGCCCCTGGCGAGCAGTACTTC. It encodes CASRGTAPGEQYF.

This chain connects TRBV29-1 to TRBJ2-7, with D maybe TRBD1 (6 bases). Germline CDR1 is SQVTM and CDR2 is ANQGSEA. With 3 bases removed from V and 5 bases from J, the gap between germline ends came to 11 bases. The CDR3 has 12 residues. As DNA, the CDR3 is TGCAGCGTTGACAGGGGTCCGGACGAGCAGTACTTC. Protein: CSVDRGPDEQYF.

This chain's CDR3 is CASSIYTGELFF. As DNA, the CDR3 is TGTGCCAGCTCCATCTACACCGGGGAGCTGTTTTTT. The J gene is TRBJ2-2, the V gene TRBV18; D gene unclear. Germline CDR1 and CDR2: KGHSH and LQKENI. This CDR3 has 12 residues. With 6 bases removed from V and 3 bases from J, the gap between germline ends came to 5 bases.

The chain combines TRBV7-2 with TRBJ1-1, with 10 positions matching TRBD1. Looked up from germline, CDR1 is SGHTA and CDR2 is FQGNSA. J lost 5 bases, V lost 5 bases, and 8 bases had no gene match. This CDR3 has 15 residues. CDR3 sequence: CASSPPGQGRTEAFF. CDR3 sequence (DNA): TGTGCCAGCAGCCCACCGGGACAGGGGAGAACTGAAGCTTTCTTT.

This rearrangement joins TRBV20-1 to TRBJ2-1, with 12 bases that match TRBD2. The CDR3 contains 13 residues. V was clipped by 7 bases and J by 10 bases; unmatched bases: 8. Germline values: CDR1 DFQATT, CDR2 SNEGSKA (reference sequence). The DNA for the CDR3 is TGCAGTGTTCCGGCTAGCGGGGGGGCCGAGCAGTTCTTC. It encodes CSVPASGGAEQFF.

The chain links TRBV23-1 to TRBJ2-7, with D unresolved. TRBV23-1 is labeled an ORF, and its function is uncertain. This CDR3 has 14 amino acids. V lost 6 bases to trimming and J lost 2 bases, with 14 bases between them. CDR3 protein: CASSRGDIAYEQYF. Here the CDR3 DNA reads TGCGCCAGCAGCCGAGGCGACATTGCCTACGAGCAGTACTTC.